Listed here are 30 T cell receptor beta chains from one sample, sequenced in a study of T cells in Graves' hyperthyroidism and ophthalmopathy. What was amplified from RNA transcripts were TCR beta CDR3 regions. The TCR CDR3 was amplified in a first-round RT-PCR using the HTBI primer set. TCRdb processed the multiplex PCR reads anew with MiXCR; each CDR3 protein has one entry. The repertoire consists of roughly 500,000 distinct CDR3 sequences, with 15% to 20% occurring once and the leading ten covering over 25%. Sequenced sample: blood. These TCRs come from a woman in her 30s with Graves' ophthalmopathy.

The chain joins TRBV7-2 to TRBJ2-3, with unresolved D. The germline CDR1 and CDR2 sequences are SGHTA and FQGNSA. Trimming left V 1 base short and J 10 bases short, with 12 bases between. This CDR3 contains 13 residues. The CDR3 nucleotides are TGTGCCAGCAGCTTAGACACCCAAAGGCCGCAGTATTTT. Translating it yields CASSLDTQRPQYF.

The chain joins TRBV10-3 to TRBJ2-1; D is perhaps TRBD2 (5 bases). This CDR3 has 14 amino acids. The germline V gene has CDR1 ENHRY and CDR2 SYGVKD. V was clipped by 7 bases and J by 5 bases, with 15 bases between them. The CDR3 DNA reads as TGTGCCATCAAACTAGATCCCGGGGACAATGAGCAGTTCTTC. Translated: CAIKLDPGDNEQFF.

Only a few counts were recorded for this clonotype. A much larger clone sits a single nucleotide away, making a read error possible. The chain links TRBV6-1 to TRBJ1-5, with D maybe TRBD1 (5 bases). The germline V gene has CDR1 MNHNS and CDR2 SASEGT. The V end lost 5 bases, the J end lost 5 bases, and 16 bases lay between the germline ends. There are 15 residues in the CDR3. CDR3: CASSSPGRGDQPQHF. For the CDR3, the DNA is TGTGCCAGCAGTTCACCGGGACGGGGAGATCAGCCCCAGCATTTT.

The rearrangement joins TRBV10-3 to TRBJ2-7; D unresolved. The germline CDR1 and CDR2 sequences are ENHRY and SYGVKD. Trimming pared 3 bases from V and 0 bases from J, leaving 3 bases between. The CDR3 has 12 residues. CDR3 sequence: CAISDSSYEQYF. The CDR3 DNA is TGTGCCATCAGTGACAGCTCCTACGAGCAGTACTTC.

The gene calls are TRBV4-2 and TRBJ2-7, with D maybe TRBD1 (7 bases). Germline loops: CDR1 LGHNA, CDR2 YNFKEQ. The CDR3 runs 15 residues. The ends were cut back, 6 bases at V and 0 bases at J, with 15 bases in the middle. CDR3 region: CASRGEDRSSYEQYF. The CDR3 DNA reads TGTGCCAGCAGGGGGGAGGACAGGAGCTCCTACGAGCAGTACTTC.

This clonotype was seen only a few times. The gene calls are TRBV7-3 and TRBJ2-2; TRBD2 aligns across 10 bases. Germline V lookup: CDR1 SGHTA, CDR2 FQGTGA. The length of the CDR3 is 16 residues. Unmatched junction bases numbered 7, after V lost 5 bases and J lost 4 bases. For the CDR3, the DNA is TGTGCCAGCAGCGCCCGGACTAGCGGCTTCACCGGGGAGCTGTTTTTT. Translation gives CASSARTSGFTGELFF. Full variable domain (rest looked up from reference TRBV7-3 and TRBJ2-2): GAGVSQTPSNKVTEKGKYVELRCDPISGHTALYWYRQSLGQGPEFLIYFQGTGAADDSGLPNDRFFAVRPEGSVSTLKIQRTERGDSAVYLCASSARTSGFTGELFFGEGSRLTVL.

This chain joins TRBV7-9 and TRBJ2-5; D perhaps matches TRBD2 (7 bases). CDR1 and CDR2 from the germline V gene are SEHNR and FQNEAQ (reference sequence). This CDR3 spans 17 amino acids. Trimming cost V 1 base and J 5 bases, with 20 bases left between them. CDR3 sequence (DNA): TGTGCCAGCAGCTTAGATCGCCAGCGGGGTAGGGGGGAGACCCAGTACTTC. Translation gives CASSLDRQRGRGETQYF.

The chain joins TRBV12-3 or TRBV12-4 to TRBJ2-7; D possibly corresponds to TRBD1 (6 bases). V dropped 5 bases and J dropped 3 bases, with 11 bases sitting between them. This CDR3 comprises 13 residues. CDR3 residues: CASSLQGHYEQYF. The CDR3 nucleotides are TGTGCCAGCAGTCTACAGGGTCACTACGAGCAGTACTTC.

This clonotype was picked up a small number of times. This chain uses TRBV7-6 with TRBJ1-3, with a tentative D call TRBD1 (5 bases). With 5 bases removed from V and 1 base from J, the gap between germline ends came to 18 bases. This CDR3 contains 17 residues. The germline V gene has CDR1 SGHVS and CDR2 FNYEAQ. CDR3: CASSALRGTGSGNTIYF. CDR3 bases: TGTGCCAGCAGCGCGCTCCGGGGCACGGGATCTGGAAACACCATATATTTT. The whole variable domain, filled in from reference TRBV7-6 and TRBJ1-3, reads GAGVSQSPRYKVTKRGQDVALRCDPISGHVSLYWYRQALGQGPEFLTYFNYEAQQDKSGLPNDRFSAERPEGSISTLTIQRTEQRDSAMYRCASSALRGTGSGNTIYFGEGSWLTVV.

The rearrangement joins TRBV6-5 to TRBJ2-1, with 7 nucleotides matching TRBD2. CDR1 is MNHEY and CDR2 is SVGAGI in the germline V gene. V was clipped by 4 bases and J by 4 bases; unmatched bases: 7. There are 15 residues in the CDR3. The CDR3 region is CASSLGGGRYNEQFF. CDR3 nucleotides: TGTGCCAGCAGTTTGGGGGGGGGTCGATACAATGAGCAGTTCTTC.

This clonotype was counted between two and nine times. V usage is TRBV27 and J usage is TRBJ1-4; D gene uncertain. The CDR3 loop spans 13 amino acids. Germline V gene sequence: CDR1 MNHEY, CDR2 SMNVEV (reference sequence). V gave up 6 bases and J gave up 3 bases, with 8 bases separating them. The CDR3 DNA reads as TGTGCCAGCAGCTCGTTGCCTAATGAAAAACTGTTTTTT. Protein product: CASSSLPNEKLFF.

This clonotype was picked up a small number of times. V usage is TRBV20-1 and J usage is TRBJ2-2; 8 nucleotides agree with TRBD2. The CDR3 is 14 residues long. The ends lost 7 bases at V and 2 bases at J; junction bases unmatched: 6. Germline V CDR1 and CDR2: DFQATT, SNEGSKA (reference sequence). In nucleotides, the CDR3 is TGCAGTGTAGAGCGGGAGATCAACACCGGGGAGCTGTTTTTT. This gives the protein CSVEREINTGELFF.

This clonotype was picked up a small number of times. The chain has TRBV7-3 and TRBJ2-1, with TRBD2 matching over 7 bases. V lost 6 bases to trimming and J lost 0 bases; unmatched junction nucleotides: 5. This CDR3 comprises 15 residues. The germline V gene encodes CDR1 SGHTA and CDR2 FQGTGA. DNA of the CDR3: TGTGCCAGCAGACAAGGCGGGAGCTCCTACAATGAGCAGTTCTTC. Translated: CASRQGGSSYNEQFF.

This clonotype was observed a handful of times. The chain combines TRBV4-3 with TRBJ1-1, with unresolved D. CDR3 size: 14 residues. Germline V lookup: CDR1 LGHNA, CDR2 YSLEER. Trimming stripped 0 bases from V and 3 bases from J, with 8 bases between. The chain's CDR3 is CASSQEMVYTEAFF. The DNA for the CDR3 is TGCGCCAGCAGCCAAGAGATGGTTTACACTGAAGCTTTCTTT.

This clonotype was seen at least ten times. This chain uses TRBV29-1 with TRBJ2-2; TRBD1 or TRBD2 may be the D gene (5 bases each). This CDR3 region has 14 residues. Germline V CDR1 and CDR2: SQVTM, ANQGSEA. Trimming removed 3 bases at V and 4 bases at J, with 12 bases between. The CDR3 loop reads CSVETGDGTGELFF. As DNA, the CDR3 is TGCAGCGTTGAGACCGGGGACGGCACCGGGGAGCTGTTTTTT.

This clonotype was detected a few times. The chain couples TRBV12-3 or TRBV12-4 to TRBJ1-5; the D gene is possibly TRBD1 (6 bases). The CDR3 contains 13 residues. The V and J ends lost 3 bases and 7 bases respectively, with 10 bases between them. The CDR3 nucleotides are TGTGCCAGCAGTTTTGACCAGGGGCAGCCCCAGCATTTT. Encoded protein: CASSFDQGQPQHF.

The CDR3 here is CATQMTPKPDTQYF. As DNA, the CDR3 is TGTGCCACCCAGATGACCCCCAAGCCAGATACGCAGTATTTT. The chain combines TRBV7-2 with TRBJ2-3; D call uncertain. The CDR3 contains 14 residues. Germline CDR1 and CDR2: SGHTA and FQGNSA. Trimming cost V 10 bases and J 4 bases, with 18 bases left between them.

This clonotype was seen ten or more times. The chain links TRBV5-4 to TRBJ2-2, with 8 nucleotides matching TRBD2. The ends lost 2 bases at V and 5 bases at J; junction bases unmatched: 8. The CDR3 spans 16 residues. Germline V gene data show CDR1 as SGHNT and CDR2 as YYREEE (reference sequence). CDR3 DNA: TGTGCCAGCAGCTTCGGGGCGGGAGGAAAGACCGGGGAGCTGTTTTTT. This codes for CASSFGAGGKTGELFF. Supplemented by reference TRBV5-4 and TRBJ2-2, the full variable domain reads ETGVTQSPTHLIKTRGQQVTLRCSSQSGHNTVSWYQQALGQGPQFIFQYYREEENGRGNFPPRFSGLQFPNYSSELNVNALELDDSALYLCASSFGAGGKTGELFFGEGSRLTVL.

This clonotype came up a few times. The chain has TRBV27 and TRBJ2-7; 11 nucleotides match TRBD2. This CDR3 contains 15 residues. CDR1 and CDR2 (germline): MNHEY, SMNVEV (reference sequence). J gave up 2 bases and V 6 bases, and 6 bases lay outside the gene matches. CDR3 loop: CASSPTSGNTYEQYF. As DNA, the CDR3 is TGTGCCAGCAGCCCGACTAGCGGGAATACCTACGAGCAGTACTTC.

A single count supports this clonotype. V and J are TRBV19 and TRBJ2-1, with TRBD2 matching 9 bases. J lost 4 bases, V lost 4 bases, and 5 bases had no gene match. Germline V gene sequence: CDR1 LNHDA, CDR2 SQIVND (reference sequence). The CDR3 spans 15 residues. The CDR3 nucleotides are TGTGCCAGTAGTAGACTAGCGGAAAGTTACAATGAGCAGTTCTTC. Translated: CASSRLAESYNEQFF.

This clonotype was picked up many times. The chain recombines TRBV7-8 with TRBJ2-1; tentatively, D is TRBD1 (5 bases). V lost 5 bases and J lost 5, with 10 bases in between. Germline lookup yields CDR1 SGHVS and CDR2 FQNEAQ. The CDR3 sequence is 13 residues long. In DNA form, the CDR3 reads TGTGCCAGCAGCGTCAGGGTGGACAATGAGCAGTTCTTC. Translating it yields CASSVRVDNEQFF. Based on the CDR3 plus reference TRBV7-8 and TRBJ2-1, the full variable domain is GAGVSQSPRYKVAKRGQDVALRCDPISGHVSLFWYQQALGQGPEFLTYFQNEAQLDKSGLPSDRFFAERPEGSVSTLKIQRTQQEDSAVYLCASSVRVDNEQFFGPGTRLTVL.

The sample holds many counts of this clonotype. This sequence joins TRBV24-1 and TRBJ1-1; D remains ambiguous. The V end lost 4 bases, the J end lost 1 base, and 9 bases lay between the germline ends. The CDR3 totals 14 residues. Germline V CDR1 and CDR2: KGHDR, SFDVKD. The DNA for the CDR3 is TGTGCCACCAGTGAGGAGCCACCGAACACTGAAGCTTTCTTT. It codes for CATSEEPPNTEAFF.

This chain links TRBV29-1 with TRBJ2-7; D remains ambiguous. This CDR3 has 13 amino acids. Trimming took 4 bases from V and 2 from J, leaving 12 bases between them. Germline-derived CDR1 and CDR2 are SQVTM and ANQGSEA. In nucleotides, the CDR3 is TGCAGCGTTGGTGGGAATTACCCCTACGAGCAGTACTTC. Protein product: CSVGGNYPYEQYF.

The chain uses TRBV6-2 or TRBV6-3 and TRBJ2-4; 11 nucleotides line up with TRBD2. The V gene end was trimmed by 2 bases and the J gene end by 4 bases; junction bases not matched to a gene: 7. Germline assignment: CDR1 MNHEY and CDR2 SVGEGT. The CDR3 runs 17 residues. The CDR3 sequence: CASSYRIAGGPKNIQYF. The CDR3 coding sequence is TGTGCCAGCAGTTACAGGATAGCGGGAGGGCCAAAAAACATTCAGTACTTC.

This clonotype showed up many times. The rearrangement links TRBV27 to TRBJ1-4; possible D gene TRBD1, 5 bases. Germline V gene lookup returns CDR1 MNHEY and CDR2 SMNVEV (reference sequence). The CDR3 extends over 14 amino acids. V lost 3 bases to trimming and J lost 6 bases, with 11 bases between them. The CDR3 DNA is TGTGCCAGCAGTTTTGTGGGGGGGGATGAAAAACTGTTTTTT. This encodes CASSFVGGDEKLFF.

This clonotype was seen many times. The rearrangement links TRBV2 to TRBJ2-7; no clear D. V was pared by 6 bases and J by 2 bases, with 8 bases between. Germline CDR1 is SNHLY and CDR2 is FYNNEI. The CDR3 is 12 residues long. The CDR3 sequence is CASRGSPYEQYF. The CDR3 bases are TGTGCCAGCAGAGGATCCCCCTACGAGCAGTACTTC.

Comment on this clonotype: This may be a read error, as it is one base from a much larger clone. This CDR3 is CASSPPGGPGYTF. CDR3 in DNA: TGTGCCAGCAGTCCTCCAGGAGGCCCGGGCTACACCTTC. V and J are TRBV28 and TRBJ1-2; D ambiguous. Germline lookup yields CDR1 MDHEN and CDR2 SYDVKM. The V gene lost 5 bases and the J gene lost 8 bases, with 15 bases spanning the gap. The CDR3 extends over 13 amino acids.

This clonotype was picked up many times. CDR3 region: CASTGEEAFF. The CDR3 DNA reads TGTGCCAGCACTGGGGAAGAAGCTTTCTTT. The chain has TRBV12-3 or TRBV12-4 and TRBJ1-1; D call uncertain. V was shortened by 7 bases and J by 8 bases, with 8 bases between the two germline ends. The CDR3 loop spans 10 amino acids.

V and J are TRBV29-1 and TRBJ1-2; 8 nucleotides agree with TRBD1. Losses at the gene ends were 7 bases for V and 8 bases for J; bases not matched to a gene: 6. Germline CDR1 and CDR2: SQVTM and ANQGSEA. This CDR3 comprises 11 residues. In DNA form, the CDR3 reads TGCAGCGATAGGACAGGGAACGGCTACACCTTC. Translation gives CSDRTGNGYTF.

The chain carries TRBV6-1 and TRBJ1-5; D gene unclear. Germline V lookup: CDR1 MNHNS, CDR2 SASEGT. The CDR3 loop spans 15 amino acids. V lost 6 bases to trimming and J lost 4 bases, with 16 bases between them. The CDR3 nucleotides read TGTGCCAGCAGCCGAGCAGGTGATAGGAATCAGCCCCAGCATTTT. Translated, it gives CASSRAGDRNQPQHF.